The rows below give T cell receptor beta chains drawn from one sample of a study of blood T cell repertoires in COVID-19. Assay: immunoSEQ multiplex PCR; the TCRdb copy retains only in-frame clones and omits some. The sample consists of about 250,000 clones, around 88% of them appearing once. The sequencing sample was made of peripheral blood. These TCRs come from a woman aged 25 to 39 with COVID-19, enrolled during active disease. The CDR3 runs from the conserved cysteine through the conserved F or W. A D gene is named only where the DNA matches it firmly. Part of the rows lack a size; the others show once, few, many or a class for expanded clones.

CDR3 protein: CASSIRDRVKSPLHF; CDR3 DNA: TGTGCCAGCAGTATCCGGGACAGGGTAAAATCACCCCTCCACTTT; V gene: TRBV28; D gene: TRBD1; J gene: TRBJ1-6; clone size: once
CDR3 protein: CSVEVDRENDYGYTF; CDR3 DNA: TGCAGCGTTGAAGTGGACAGGGAAAATGACTATGGCTACACCTTC; V gene: TRBV29-1; D gene: TRBD1; J gene: TRBJ1-2; clone size: -
CDR3 protein: CASSLGLAGGLEQYF; CDR3 DNA: TGTGCCAGCAGTTTAGGACTAGCGGGGGGGCTCGAGCAGTACTTC; V gene: TRBV27; D gene: TRBD2; J gene: TRBJ2-7; clone size: -
CDR3 protein: CASRTGQGKTPNTGELFF; CDR3 DNA: TGTGCCAGCAGGACCGGACAGGGCAAGACGCCGAACACCGGGGAGCTGTTTTTT; V gene: TRBV7-2; D gene: TRBD1; J gene: TRBJ2-2; clone size: -
CDR3 protein: CASSQTGGMGNEQFF; CDR3 DNA: TGTGCCAGCAGCCAAACAGGGGGCATGGGAAATGAGCAGTTCTTC; V gene: TRBV16; D gene: TRBD1; J gene: TRBJ2-1; clone size: -
CDR3 protein: CAGWVLAGGPDTQYF; CDR3 DNA: TGTGCTGGTTGGGTACTAGCGGGAGGCCCAGATACGCAGTATTTT; V gene: TRBV7-9; D gene: TRBD2; J gene: TRBJ2-3; clone size: -
CDR3 protein: CASSLELAGGDLIF; CDR3 DNA: TGTGCCAGCAGCTTGGAACTAGCGGGGGGGGACTTAATCTTC; V gene: TRBV5-8; D gene: TRBD2; J gene: TRBJ2-1; clone size: -
CDR3 protein: CASSLGQNTEAFF; CDR3 DNA: TGTGCCAGCAGTTTGGGCCAAAACACTGAAGCTTTCTTT; V gene: TRBV12-3/TRBV12-4; D gene: -; J gene: TRBJ1-1; clone size: once
CDR3 protein: CASSGLAGGLTDTQYF; CDR3 DNA: TGCGCCAGCAGTGGACTAGCGGGAGGGCTCACAGATACGCAGTATTTT; V gene: TRBV10-1; D gene: TRBD2; J gene: TRBJ2-3; clone size: -
CDR3 protein: CASSLRQVSGNTIYF; CDR3 DNA: TGTGCCAGCAGCCTAAGACAGGTCTCTGGAAACACCATATATTTT; V gene: TRBV21-1; D gene: -; J gene: TRBJ1-3; clone size: -
CDR3 protein: CASSQEGGAPYSPLHF; CDR3 DNA: TGCGCCAGCAGCCAAGAAGGGGGCGCACCCTATTCACCCCTCCACTTT; V gene: TRBV4-1; D gene: TRBD1; J gene: TRBJ1-6; clone size: few
CDR3 protein: CASSKRTVQETQYF; CDR3 DNA: TGCGCCAGCAGCAAGCGGACAGTTCAAGAGACCCAGTACTTC; V gene: TRBV5-1; D gene: -; J gene: TRBJ2-5; clone size: -
CDR3 protein: CATSDSTEPTDTQYF; CDR3 DNA: TGTGCCACCAGTGATTCCACAGAGCCCACAGATACGCAGTATTTT; V gene: TRBV24-1; D gene: -; J gene: TRBJ2-3; clone size: -
CDR3 protein: CASSQGTGGFLETQYF; CDR3 DNA: TGTGCCAGCAGTCAGGGGACAGGGGGCTTTTTAGAGACCCAGTACTTC; V gene: TRBV27; D gene: TRBD1; J gene: TRBJ2-5; clone size: -
CDR3 protein: CASSDKRGDTQYF; CDR3 DNA: TGTGCCAGCAGCGATAAGCGGGGGGATACGCAGTATTTT; V gene: TRBV25-1; D gene: TRBD2; J gene: TRBJ2-3; clone size: few
CDR3 protein: CASSPGQEGTYGYTF; CDR3 DNA: TGTGCCAGCAGTCCGGGACAGGAGGGAACCTATGGCTACACCTTC; V gene: TRBV6-5; D gene: TRBD1; J gene: TRBJ1-2; clone size: -
CDR3 protein: CASSLAPFGATSTDTQYF; CDR3 DNA: TGCGCCAGCAGCTTGGCCCCTTTTGGAGCGACTAGCACAGATACGCAGTATTTT; V gene: TRBV5-1; D gene: -; J gene: TRBJ2-3; clone size: -
CDR3 protein: CASSWGVRNTGELFF; CDR3 DNA: TGTGCCAGCAGCTGGGGCGTGCGGAACACCGGGGAGCTGTTTTTT; V gene: TRBV5-8; D gene: -; J gene: TRBJ2-2; clone size: -
CDR3 protein: CAWSVGGEGYTF; CDR3 DNA: TGTGCCTGGAGTGTAGGGGGCGAAGGCTACACCTTC; V gene: TRBV30; D gene: TRBD1; J gene: TRBJ1-2; clone size: -
CDR3 protein: CASSQLAGGPRDTQYF; CDR3 DNA: TGCGCCAGCAGCCAACTAGCGGGGGGGCCGAGGGATACGCAGTATTTT; V gene: TRBV4-1; D gene: TRBD2; J gene: TRBJ2-3; clone size: -
CDR3 protein: CASSKDRGQGNTEAFF; CDR3 DNA: TGTGCCAGCAGCAAAGACCGAGGACAGGGGAACACTGAAGCTTTCTTT; V gene: TRBV7-9; D gene: TRBD1; J gene: TRBJ1-1; clone size: -
CDR3 protein: CASSPGQMNTEAFF; CDR3 DNA: TGTGCCAGCAGCCCGGGACAGATGAACACTGAAGCTTTCTTT; V gene: TRBV5-5; D gene: TRBD1; J gene: TRBJ1-1; clone size: -
CDR3 protein: CASSTGLSSYEQYF; CDR3 DNA: TGTGCCAGCAGTACAGGGCTGAGCTCCTACGAGCAGTACTTC; V gene: TRBV6-5; D gene: -; J gene: TRBJ2-7; clone size: -
CDR3 protein: CASSLAGVERGDYEQYF; CDR3 DNA: TGTGCCAGCAGCTTAGCGGGTGTCGAGCGGGGGGACTACGAGCAGTACTTC; V gene: TRBV7-2; D gene: TRBD2; J gene: TRBJ2-7; clone size: -
CDR3 protein: CASSQGGGMVETQYF; CDR3 DNA: TGCGCCAGCAGCCAAGGAGGGGGCATGGTCGAGACCCAGTACTTC; V gene: TRBV4-3; D gene: TRBD1; J gene: TRBJ2-5; clone size: once
CDR3 protein: CASSPRGQGGELFF; CDR3 DNA: TGTGCCAGCAGCCCCAGGGGCCAGGGCGGGGAGCTGTTTTTT; V gene: TRBV5-6; D gene: -; J gene: TRBJ2-2; clone size: -